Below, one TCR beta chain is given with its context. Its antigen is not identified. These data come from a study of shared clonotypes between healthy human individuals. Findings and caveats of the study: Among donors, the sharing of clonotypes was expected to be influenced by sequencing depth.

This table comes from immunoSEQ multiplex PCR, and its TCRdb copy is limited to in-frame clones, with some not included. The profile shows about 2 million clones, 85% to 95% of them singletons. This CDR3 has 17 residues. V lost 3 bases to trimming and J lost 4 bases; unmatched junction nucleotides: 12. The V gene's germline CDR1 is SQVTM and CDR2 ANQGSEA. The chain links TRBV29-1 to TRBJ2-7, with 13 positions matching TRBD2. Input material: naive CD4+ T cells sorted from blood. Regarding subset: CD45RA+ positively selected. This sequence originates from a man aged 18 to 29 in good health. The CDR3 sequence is CSVERRGLAGRIYEQYF. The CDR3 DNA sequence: TGCAGCGTTGAGCGTCGGGGACTAGCGGGACGGATTTACGAGCAGTACTTC.